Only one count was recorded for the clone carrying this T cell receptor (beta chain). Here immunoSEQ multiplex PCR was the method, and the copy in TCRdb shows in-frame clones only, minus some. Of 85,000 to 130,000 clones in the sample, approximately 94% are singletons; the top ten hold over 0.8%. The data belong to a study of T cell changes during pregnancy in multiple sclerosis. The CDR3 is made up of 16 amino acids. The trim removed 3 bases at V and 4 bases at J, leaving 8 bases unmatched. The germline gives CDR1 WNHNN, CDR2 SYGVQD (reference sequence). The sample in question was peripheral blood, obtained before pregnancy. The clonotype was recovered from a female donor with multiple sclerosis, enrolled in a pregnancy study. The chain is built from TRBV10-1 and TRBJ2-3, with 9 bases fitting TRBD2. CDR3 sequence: CASSERGAGGSDTQYF. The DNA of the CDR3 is TGCGCCAGCAGTGAACGTGGAGCGGGAGGATCAGATACGCAGTATTTT.